The 21 T cell receptor beta chains presented below share a single source sample, sequenced in a study of cytomegalovirus exposure and HLA in healthy donors. Profiled with immunoSEQ multiplex PCR; TCRdb holds only in-frame clones, not every one. Among 130,000 or so clones listed, over 65% were seen once. The sample was PBMCs. These TCRs come from a woman aged 25 to 39 in good health and CMV-seronegative.

The chain combines TRBV6-5 with TRBJ2-1; D possibly corresponds to TRBD2 (5 bases). CDR3 length equals 13 residues. Germline V CDR1 and CDR2: MNHEY, SVGAGI. Trimming removed 7 bases from V and 6 bases from J, with 13 bases in between. CDR3 loop: CASNPLGLNEQFF. In DNA form, the CDR3 reads TGTGCCAGCAACCCGCTAGGACTCAATGAGCAGTTCTTC.

This chain uses TRBV6-6 with TRBJ1-1, with unresolved D. Germline loops: CDR1 MNHNY, CDR2 SVGAGI (reference sequence). CDR3 size: 15 residues. V was shortened by 6 bases and J by 0 bases, with 14 bases between the two germline ends. CDR3 sequence reads: CASRRQSQVNTEAFF. DNA for the CDR3: TGTGCCAGCAGACGCCAGTCGCAGGTGAACACTGAAGCTTTCTTT.

The chain combines TRBV11-2 with TRBJ1-1; 11 bases are shared with TRBD1. The J segment lost 10 bases and the V segment lost 4 bases, leaving 20 bases of the junction unmatched. The CDR3 contains 18 residues. The germline V gene has CDR1 SGHAT and CDR2 FQNNGV. The DNA of the CDR3 is TGTGCCAGCAGCTCCCTTCTCCGGGACAGGGGGTATCCGCGGGGAGCTTTCTTT. It yields the protein CASSSLLRDRGYPRGAFF.

This clone was counted between two and nine times. V and J are TRBV6-1 and TRBJ1-6, with D possibly TRBD1 on 5 matching bases. Germline assignment: CDR1 MNHNS and CDR2 SASEGT. V lost 2 bases and J lost 6, with 8 bases in between. The CDR3 consists of 14 residues. For the CDR3, the DNA is TGTGCCAGCAGTGAATGGGGGGGTAATTCACCCCTCCACTTT. It translates to CASSEWGGNSPLHF.

This clone was seen once. The chain joins TRBV6-6 to TRBJ1-1; tentatively, D is TRBD1 (5 bases). V lost 4 bases to trimming and J lost 2 bases, with 8 bases between them. The CDR3 loop spans 13 amino acids. The V gene's germline CDR1 is MNHNY and CDR2 SVGAGI (reference sequence). CDR3 protein: CASSWTPNTEAFF. The CDR3 DNA reads as TGTGCCAGCAGTTGGACACCTAACACTGAAGCTTTCTTT.

The rearrangement uses TRBV28 and TRBJ2-1, with D possibly TRBD2 on 6 matching bases. The V end was cut by 8 bases, the J end by 0 bases, with 8 bases between. The CDR3 sequence is 13 residues long. From germline, CDR1 is MDHEN and CDR2 SYDVKM. In DNA form, the CDR3 reads TGTGCCAGCCGGGGGAGCTCCTACAATGAGCAGTTCTTC. Protein sequence: CASRGSSYNEQFF.

The chain combines TRBV7-2 with TRBJ1-1; possibly TRBD1 for D (6 bases). In germline, CDR1 is SGHTA, CDR2 FQGNSA. The germline V and J ends were trimmed by 4 bases and 11 bases, with 17 bases remaining between them. The CDR3 consists of 13 residues. The CDR3 spells CASSSQGSGRAFF. The DNA for the CDR3 is TGTGCCAGCAGCTCGCAGGGGAGTGGACGGGCTTTCTTT.

The chain carries TRBV27 and TRBJ2-7, with 12 bases matching TRBD1. The ends lost 2 bases at V and 3 bases at J; junction bases unmatched: 5. The germline gives CDR1 MNHEY, CDR2 SMNVEV (reference sequence). The CDR3 consists of 16 residues. CDR3 bases: TGTGCCAGCAGTTTACCCGGGACAGGGGGCAACTACGAGCAGTACTTC. Residues: CASSLPGTGGNYEQYF.

The V call is TRBV4-1, the J call TRBJ1-2; a weak D match, TRBD1 (6 bases). Germline-derived CDR1 and CDR2 are MGHRA and YSYEKL. There are 15 residues in the CDR3. V was trimmed by 5 bases and J by 6 bases, leaving 19 bases between them. CDR3: CASSFAPQGLDGYTF. CDR3 DNA sequence: TGCGCCAGCAGCTTCGCCCCTCAGGGGCTTGATGGCTACACCTTC.

The chain carries TRBV2 and TRBJ2-7; 8 bases agree with TRBD1. CDR1 and CDR2 from the germline V gene are SNHLY and FYNNEI. This CDR3 region has 13 residues. Trimming at V came to 4 bases and at J to 5 bases, leaving 4 bases not matched to a gene. CDR3 sequence (DNA): TGTGCCAGCAGTGGAGACAGGGGAGACGAGCAGTACTTC. Residues: CASSGDRGDEQYF. The full variable domain, with the rest looked up from reference TRBV2 and TRBJ2-7, is EPEVTQTPSHQVTQMGQEVILRCVPISNHLYFYWYRQILGQKVEFLVSFYNNEISEKSEIFDDQFSVERPDGSNFTLKIRSTKLEDSAMYFCASSGDRGDEQYFGPGTRLTVT.

The chain uses TRBV4-2 and TRBJ2-5, with TRBD2 identical over 12 bases. CDR1 is LGHNA, CDR2 YNFKEQ, per germline. The CDR3 consists of 18 residues. With V trimmed by 0 bases and J by 4 bases, 9 bases remained unmatched. The CDR3 sequence is CASSQDKASGGAGETQYF. The CDR3 DNA sequence: TGTGCCAGCAGCCAAGATAAGGCTAGCGGGGGGGCGGGAGAGACCCAGTACTTC.

This clone was seen more than once but under ten times. The chain uses TRBV28 and TRBJ2-7, with D tentatively TRBD2 (5 bases). This CDR3 is built from 15 residues. Germline CDR1 and CDR2: MDHEN and SYDVKM. Trimming took off 4 bases at V and 0 bases at J, with 13 bases between the two ends. In DNA, the CDR3 is TGTGCCAGCAGTTCGCCGGGATTTAGCTCCTACGAGCAGTACTTC. This codes for CASSSPGFSSYEQYF.

About this clone: At one of its ends the junction is not consistent with the germline gene, which may arise from a read error. The J gene is TRBJ2-2, the V gene TRBV7-9; tentatively, D is TRBD1 (5 bases). The germline V gene has CDR1 SEHNR and CDR2 FQNEAQ (reference sequence). The CDR3 spans 16 residues. The CDR3 is CASSLGEGQNTGELFF. The CDR3 DNA follows: TGTGCCAGCAGTTTAGGGGAAGGACAGAACACCGGGGAGCTGTTTTTT.

The chain employs TRBV27 and TRBJ2-1, with TRBD2 matching over 8 bases. CDR1 is MNHEY and CDR2 is SMNVEV in the germline V gene (reference sequence). J gave up 0 bases and V 7 bases, and 11 bases lay outside the gene matches. The CDR3 has 17 amino acids. For the CDR3, the DNA is TGTGCCAGCACCGGGGGGGTCCTTCTTAGCTCCTACAATGAGCAGTTCTTC. Its protein is CASTGGVLLSSYNEQFF.

This clone has at least ten counts. The chain recombines TRBV5-1 with TRBJ1-6; D unclear. Germline assignment: CDR1 SGHRS and CDR2 YFSETQ. The V gene lost 5 bases and the J gene lost 7 bases, with 13 bases spanning the gap. The CDR3 runs to 14 residues. The CDR3 nucleotides read TGCGCCAGCAGATCTGGAGGGAGGAATTCACCCCTCCACTTT. The encoded protein is CASRSGGRNSPLHF. The variable domain in full, completed from reference TRBV5-1 and TRBJ1-6, reads KAGVTQTPRYLIKTRGQQVTLSCSPISGHRSVSWYQQTPGQGLQFLFEYFSETQRNKGNFPGRFSGRQFSNSRSEMNVSTLELGDSALYLCASRSGGRNSPLHFGNGTRLTVT.

The rearrangement joins TRBV11-2 to TRBJ1-3; D gene ambiguous. CDR1 and CDR2 from the germline V gene are SGHAT and FQNNGV. This CDR3 has 15 amino acids. Trimming took 5 bases from V and 2 from J, leaving 13 bases between them. In DNA, the CDR3 is TGTGCCAGCAGCCCCCGAGGATTCGCTGGAAACACCATATATTTT. It codes for CASSPRGFAGNTIYF.

CDR3 nucleotides: TGCGCCAGCAGCCCCCGGCCCACTCAGGGGAGCTCCTACAATGAGCAGTTCTTC. Amino acids: CASSPRPTQGSSYNEQFF. V is TRBV5-1 and J is TRBJ2-1; weak D call: TRBD1 (6 bases). This CDR3 comprises 18 residues. V was trimmed by 4 bases and J by 0 bases, leaving 20 bases between them. CDR1 SGHRS and CDR2 YFSETQ come from the germline V gene.

The J gene is TRBJ1-6, the V gene TRBV7-3, with a weak D call TRBD1 (5 bases). Trimming removed 6 bases from V and 6 bases from J, with 12 bases in between. The CDR3 totals 14 residues. Germline CDR1 is SGHTA and CDR2 is FQGTGA. CDR3 sequence reads: CASRMDNPNSPLHF. In DNA form, the CDR3 reads TGTGCCAGCAGGATGGACAATCCTAATTCACCCCTCCACTTT.

V gene TRBV30 combines with J gene TRBJ1-4; 8 bases line up with TRBD1. V lost 5 bases, J lost 7 bases, and 6 bases stayed unmatched. This CDR3 region has 13 residues. Germline CDR1 is GTSNPN and CDR2 is SVGIG (reference sequence). In DNA form, the CDR3 reads TGTGCCTGGGCCCCAGGGGGCGGTGAAAAACTGTTTTTT. Protein product: CAWAPGGGEKLFF.

The J gene is TRBJ2-4, the V gene TRBV27, with D possibly TRBD1 on 5 matching bases. With 2 bases removed from V and 5 bases from J, the gap between germline ends came to 16 bases. Germline V gene lookup returns CDR1 MNHEY and CDR2 SMNVEV (reference sequence). The CDR3 length is 16 residues. CDR3 region: CASSLGAGQAQNIQYF. CDR3 sequence (DNA): TGTGCCAGCAGTTTAGGGGCAGGGCAGGCCCAAAACATTCAGTACTTC.

The chain uses TRBV5-6 and TRBJ2-5, with TRBD1 matching 8 bases. V lost 4 bases, J lost 7 bases, and 9 bases stayed unmatched. Germline V gene data show CDR1 as SGHDT and CDR2 as YYEEEE. There are 14 residues in the CDR3. CDR3 nucleotides: TGTGCCAGCAGCACCGACAGGGGTTCAGGGACCCAGTACTTC. Protein: CASSTDRGSGTQYF.